The 14 T cell receptor beta chains listed next were all sequenced from one sample in a study of T-cell memory formation after mild COVID-19. TCRdb redid the calling of the 5' RACE reads with MiXCR, one entry per CDR3 protein. The profile shows roughly 450,000 distinct CDR3 sequences, 15% to 20% of them singletons. The sequenced sample was PBMCs or a T cell subset sorted from them (not recorded which). The receptor set was obtained from an adult woman who had mild COVID-19 (a few samples of this study predate the infection). Cell type and time point are not known.

This clonotype was observed a handful of times. CDR3 bases: TGTGCCAGCAGCTTAGGGTCCAGGGGGCGAAATGAGCAGTTCTTC. This codes for CASSLGSRGRNEQFF. The V and J genes are TRBV7-2 and TRBJ2-1; 8 bases align to TRBD1. Germline-derived CDR1 and CDR2 are SGHTA and FQGNSA. The CDR3 sequence is 15 residues long. Unmatched junction bases numbered 6, after V lost 1 base and J lost 7 bases.

V gene TRBV7-6 combines with J gene TRBJ2-5; D ambiguous. With 5 bases removed from V and 5 bases from J, the gap between germline ends came to 12 bases. CDR3 length: 13 residues. The germline V gene has CDR1 SGHVS and CDR2 FNYEAQ. Written as DNA, the CDR3 is TGTGCCAGCAGCGCGGAGATGGATGAGACCCAGTACTTC. Translating gives CASSAEMDETQYF.

The V and J genes are TRBV5-1 and TRBJ1-2; possible D gene TRBD1, 6 bases. Germline-derived CDR1 and CDR2 are SGHRS and YFSETQ. The germline V and J ends were trimmed by 3 bases and 4 bases, with 13 bases remaining between them. The CDR3 extends over 14 amino acids. The CDR3 bases are TGCGCCAGCAGCTCAGGACAGTATGCCTATGGCTACACCTTC. Translated: CASSSGQYAYGYTF.

This clonotype was counted between two and nine times. This chain connects TRBV19 to TRBJ1-5; unclear D gene. The germline V gene has CDR1 LNHDA and CDR2 SQIVND (reference sequence). Trimming stripped 7 bases from V and 0 bases from J, with 10 bases between. CDR3 length: 14 residues. In nucleotides, the CDR3 is TGTGCCAGTACCGGGGAGAATAGCAATCAGCCCCAGCATTTT. It specifies CASTGENSNQPQHF.

This clonotype was observed a few times. CDR3 in amino acids: CASSEGRLEAFF. For the CDR3, the DNA is TGTGCCAGCAGTGAGGGCAGGCTTGAAGCTTTCTTT. The rearrangement joins TRBV2 to TRBJ1-1; D is uncertain. Germline lookup yields CDR1 SNHLY and CDR2 FYNNEI. Trimming took 3 bases from V and 7 from J, leaving 9 bases between them. This CDR3 has 12 amino acids. Full variable domain (remainder filled in from reference TRBV2 and TRBJ1-1): EPEVTQTPSHQVTQMGQEVILRCVPISNHLYFYWYRQILGQKVEFLVSFYNNEISEKSEIFDDQFSVERPDGSNFTLKIRSTKLEDSAMYFCASSEGRLEAFFGQGTRLTVV.

The V gene is TRBV4-3, the J gene TRBJ2-5, with D perhaps matching TRBD2 (7 bases). The CDR3 spans 15 residues. The V end was cut by 1 base, the J end by 5 bases, with 14 bases between. Germline V CDR1 and CDR2: LGHNA, YSLEER. The CDR3 here is CASSQAVRGGETQYF. CDR3 sequence (DNA): TGCGCCAGCAGCCAAGCAGTCAGGGGAGGGGAGACCCAGTACTTC.

The V call is TRBV15, the J call TRBJ1-1, with D perhaps TRBD1 (5 bases). V was trimmed by 0 bases and J by 4 bases, leaving 9 bases between them. This CDR3 is 14 amino acids long. Germline V gives CDR1 LNHNV, CDR2 YYDKDF (reference sequence). The CDR3 loop is CATSREERGTEAFF. Here the CDR3 DNA reads TGTGCCACCAGCAGAGAGGAAAGGGGCACTGAAGCTTTCTTT.

This clonotype was counted between two and nine times. The chain carries TRBV7-8 and TRBJ2-1; 15 nucleotides agree with TRBD2. CDR3 length: 16 residues. Germline V CDR1 and CDR2: SGHVS, FQNEAQ. Unmatched junction bases numbered 3, after V lost 5 bases and J lost 4 bases. CDR3 amino acids: CASSRGLAGGYNEQFF. The DNA for the CDR3 is TGTGCCAGCAGCCGTGGACTAGCGGGGGGGTACAATGAGCAGTTCTTC.

This clonotype was picked up a small number of times. The V call is TRBV10-3, the J call TRBJ2-7; the match to TRBD2 covers 9 bases. V dropped 2 bases and J dropped 6; count of bases not matched to a gene: 5. This CDR3 is built from 14 residues. The germline gives CDR1 ENHRY, CDR2 SYGVKD. CDR3 loop: CAISEIAGAGEQYF. The CDR3 nucleotides read TGTGCCATCAGTGAGATAGCGGGAGCAGGCGAGCAGTACTTC.

V gene TRBV12-3 or TRBV12-4 combines with J gene TRBJ2-1; a weak D match, TRBD2 (6 bases). The CDR3 loop spans 16 amino acids. V dropped 4 bases and J dropped 0 bases, with 13 bases sitting between them. This CDR3 reads CASSYDRESSYNEQFF. For the CDR3, the DNA is TGTGCCAGCAGTTACGATCGGGAGAGCTCCTACAATGAGCAGTTCTTC.

The sample holds a few counts of this clonotype. The chain recombines TRBV6-5 with TRBJ2-3; D call uncertain. The CDR3 extends over 17 amino acids. Germline V gene data show CDR1 as MNHEY and CDR2 as SVGAGI. The V gene lost 2 bases and the J gene lost 0 bases, with 15 bases spanning the gap. The CDR3 region is CASSYKLLPSSTDTQYF. In DNA, the CDR3 is TGTGCCAGCAGTTACAAACTACTGCCTTCTAGCACAGATACGCAGTATTTT.

The rearrangement uses TRBV28 and TRBJ2-7, with D perhaps being TRBD1 or TRBD2 (5 bases each). CDR3 size: 16 residues. V was shortened by 2 bases and J by 0 bases, with 14 bases between the two germline ends. The germline V gene encodes CDR1 MDHEN and CDR2 SYDVKM. CDR3 DNA: TGTGCCAGCAGTTTAATAGGGACGGCGGGCTCCTACGAGCAGTACTTC. Amino acid sequence: CASSLIGTAGSYEQYF. Full variable domain (outside the CDR3, taken from reference TRBV28 and TRBJ2-7): DVKVTQSSRYLVKRTGEKVFLECVQDMDHENMFWYRQDPGLGLRLIYFSYDVKMKEKGDIPEGYSVSREKKERFSLILESASTNQTSMYLCASSLIGTAGSYEQYFGPGTRLTVT.

The V and J genes are TRBV5-4 and TRBJ2-1; no definite D call. Per germline, CDR1 SGHNT and CDR2 YYREEE (reference sequence). V lost 2 bases and J lost 5, with 8 bases in between. This CDR3 is 13 amino acids long. The CDR3 is CASSFGMNNEQFF. As DNA, the CDR3 is TGTGCCAGCAGCTTTGGGATGAACAATGAGCAGTTCTTC.

This clonotype has more than one count but fewer than ten. The J gene is TRBJ1-1, the V gene TRBV4-1, with TRBD1 identical over 10 bases. The J segment lost 1 base and the V segment lost 1 base, leaving 3 bases of the junction unmatched. The CDR3 sequence is 16 residues long. The germline CDR1 and CDR2 sequences are MGHRA and YSYEKL. This CDR3 is CASSQGDRGQNTEAFF. In DNA, the CDR3 is TGCGCCAGCAGCCAAGGGGACAGGGGCCAGAACACTGAAGCTTTCTTT.